The 24 T cell receptor beta chains presented below share a single source sample, sequenced in a study of blood T cell repertoires in COVID-19. Clones were sequenced by immunoSEQ multiplex PCR, and TCRdb holds only the in-frame ones, with some missing. This sample has roughly 200,000 clones, with around four fifths found just once. The sequencing sample was made of peripheral blood. These receptors originate from a man in his forties with active or convalescent COVID-19.

The rearrangement links TRBV5-5 to TRBJ2-7; 8 nucleotides match TRBD2. This CDR3 region has 15 residues. Germline V gene data show CDR1 as SGHKS and CDR2 as YYEKEE (reference sequence). The V segment lost 4 bases and the J segment 5 bases; nucleotides outside the gene matches: 11. The CDR3 DNA follows: TGTGCCAGCAGCGCCGCCGGGGGGGGTGGCCACGAGCAGTACTTC. It translates to CASSAAGGGGHEQYF. The full variable domain, completed using reference TRBV5-5 and TRBJ2-7, is DAGVTQSPTHLIKTRGQQVTLRCSPISGHKSVSWYQQVLGQGPQFIFQYYEKEERGRGNFPDRFSARQFPNYSSELNVNALLLGDSALYLCASSAAGGGGHEQYFGPGTRLTVT.

CDR3 DNA sequence: TGTGCCAGCAGCTTAACAGTAAACTCTGGGGCCAACGTCCTGACTTTC. Its protein is CASSLTVNSGANVLTF. The gene calls are TRBV7-2 and TRBJ2-6; D is unresolved. This CDR3 region has 16 residues. V dropped 2 bases and J dropped 0 bases, with 8 bases sitting between them. In germline, CDR1 is SGHTA, CDR2 FQGNSA. Using reference TRBV7-2 and TRBJ2-6 for the parts outside the CDR3, the full variable domain is GAGVSQSPSNKVTEKGKDVELRCDPISGHTALYWYRQSLGQGLEFLIYFQGNSAPDKSGLPSDRFSAERTGGSVSTLTIQRTQQEDSAVYLCASSLTVNSGANVLTFGAGSRLTVL.

V usage is TRBV19 and J usage is TRBJ2-1, with D tentatively TRBD2 (6 bases). CDR1 and CDR2 (germline): LNHDA, SQIVND (reference sequence). With 2 bases removed from V and 3 bases from J, the gap between germline ends came to 11 bases. The CDR3 loop spans 15 amino acids. The CDR3 loop reads CASSIPGLDYNEQFF. The DNA of the CDR3 is TGTGCCAGTAGTATACCGGGACTCGACTACAATGAGCAGTTCTTC.

The chain uses TRBV19 and TRBJ2-5, with TRBD1 matching over 7 bases. V was pared by 5 bases and J by 2 bases, with 2 bases of the junction left unmatched. The CDR3 has 13 residues. CDR1 is LNHDA, CDR2 SQIVND, per germline (reference sequence). CDR3 amino acids: CASSQGQQETQYF. DNA for the CDR3: TGTGCCAGTAGTCAGGGACAGCAAGAGACCCAGTACTTC.

The V and J genes are TRBV6-5 and TRBJ2-2; D may be TRBD1 (5 bases). Germline V CDR1 and CDR2: MNHEY, SVGAGI. The CDR3 is 12 residues long. Trimming took off 2 bases at V and 7 bases at J, with 5 bases between the two ends. The chain's CDR3 is CASSYRGGELFF. DNA for the CDR3: TGTGCCAGCAGTTACAGGGGCGGGGAGCTGTTTTTT.

This clone has just a few counts. At the DNA level, this CDR3 is encoded by other sequences in the same sample as well. This chain joins TRBV9 and TRBJ2-6, with unresolved D. There are 15 residues in the CDR3. V lost 4 bases and J lost 0, with 8 bases in between. Germline CDR1 SGDLS, CDR2 YYNGEE. DNA for the CDR3: TGTGCCAGCAGCCGAGGAAGCTCTGGGGCCAACGTCCTGACTTTC. This translates into CASSRGSSGANVLTF. The variable domain in full, completed from reference TRBV9 and TRBJ2-6, reads DSGVTQTPKHLITATGQRVTLRCSPRSGDLSVYWYQQSLDQGLQFLIQYYNGEERAKGNILERFSAQQFPDLHSELNLSSLELGDSALYFCASSRGSSGANVLTFGAGSRLTVL.

The chain joins TRBV19 to TRBJ1-3; D possibly corresponds to TRBD1 (6 bases). CDR3 length: 13 amino acids. Trimming took off 7 bases at V and 8 bases at J, with 15 bases between the two ends. Germline CDR1 and CDR2: LNHDA and SQIVND (reference sequence). In nucleotides, the CDR3 is TGTGCCAGTAAGGGAACGAACAGGGACACCATATATTTT. Translated, it gives CASKGTNRDTIYF.

Only one count was recorded for this clone. The chain couples TRBV3-1 (or the pseudogene TRBV3-2) to TRBJ1-6; no reliable D call. The CDR3 spans 16 residues. V lost 5 bases and J lost 7, with 18 bases in between. Looked up from germline, CDR1 is LGHDT and CDR2 is YNNKEL (reference sequence). This chain's CDR3 is CASSEYMGPRNSPLHF. CDR3 bases: TGTGCCAGCAGCGAATACATGGGTCCGCGGAATTCACCCCTCCACTTT.

The rearrangement joins TRBV5-1 to TRBJ1-1, with D maybe TRBD1 (5 bases). V lost 4 bases and J lost 0, with 13 bases in between. Germline CDR1 SGHRS, CDR2 YFSETQ. The CDR3 is made up of 15 amino acids. CDR3 sequence (DNA): TGCGCCAGCAGCGCTTTACCAGGGTTGAACACTGAAGCTTTCTTT. This codes for CASSALPGLNTEAFF.

The genes are TRBV7-3 and TRBJ2-2; maybe TRBD2 (6 bases). Trimming cost V 0 bases and J 2 bases, with 7 bases left between them. From germline, CDR1 is SGHTA and CDR2 FQGTGA. The CDR3 extends over 15 amino acids. As DNA, the CDR3 is TGTGCCAGCAGCTTAACGGGAGGAAACACCGGGGAGCTGTTTTTT. Its translation: CASSLTGGNTGELFF.

The chain has TRBV11-3 and TRBJ2-7; no definite D call. The CDR3 is 11 amino acids. The V end was cut by 5 bases, the J end by 3 bases, with 5 bases between. The germline gives CDR1 SGHNT, CDR2 YENEEA. CDR3: CASSHSYEQYF. The CDR3 DNA follows: TGTGCCAGCAGCCACAGCTACGAGCAGTACTTC.

This chain connects TRBV6-5 to TRBJ2-7, with D possibly matching TRBD2 (5 bases). V was pared by 3 bases and J by 10 bases, with 10 bases between. There are 11 residues in the CDR3. Germline assignment: CDR1 MNHEY and CDR2 SVGAGI. The CDR3 loop reads CASSYLREQYF. CDR3 DNA: TGTGCCAGCAGTTATCTCCGGGAACAGTACTTC.

The chain couples TRBV10-3 to TRBJ2-7; 9 bases fit TRBD1. After removal of 6 bases from V and 5 bases from J, the junction contained 8 bases not matched to a gene. Germline values: CDR1 ENHRY, CDR2 SYGVKD. The CDR3 consists of 14 residues. The CDR3 nucleotides read TGTGCCATCAGGACAGGACAGGGGACCCACGAGCAGTACTTC. It codes for CAIRTGQGTHEQYF.

This chain links TRBV7-3 with TRBJ1-5; the D is unclear. CDR3 size: 13 residues. Germline V gives CDR1 SGHTA, CDR2 FQGTGA. V was trimmed by 0 bases and J by 15 bases, leaving 15 bases between them. The CDR3 DNA reads TGTGCCAGCAGCTTAACGACGAAGGCGAGGGTGCATTTT. This encodes CASSLTTKARVHF.

The V call is TRBV10-3, the J call TRBJ1-2, with D tentatively TRBD1 (6 bases). V was cut by 4 bases and J by 4 bases, with 13 bases left in between. This CDR3 has 14 amino acids. CDR1 is ENHRY and CDR2 is SYGVKD in the germline V gene. DNA for the CDR3: TGTGCCATCAGTGTAGGGGGGGCCAGCTATGGCTACACCTTC. As protein: CAISVGGASYGYTF.

Comment on this clone: At one end, the junction sequence differs from germline, possibly due to a read error. This chain joins TRBV11-2 and TRBJ2-1; a weak D match, TRBD1 (6 bases). The CDR3 is 16 residues long. The germline gives CDR1 SGHAT, CDR2 FQNNGV. The CDR3 sequence: CASSLETQDSPNEQFF. The CDR3 DNA sequence: TGTGCCAGCAGCCTAGAAACCCAGGACAGCCCCAATGAGCAGTTCTTC.

V and J are TRBV11-2 and TRBJ2-3, with TRBD2 matching over 7 bases. The CDR3 is 12 residues long. Germline V gene data show CDR1 as SGHAT and CDR2 as FQNNGV. The junction had 4 bases not matched to a gene; V was cut back by 6 bases and J by 7 bases. CDR3 in DNA: TGTGCCAGCAGAACCGGGGGGAATACGCAGTATTTT. Amino acid sequence: CASRTGGNTQYF.

CDR3 in amino acids: CASSELRGTGGNQPQHF. The CDR3 DNA sequence: TGTGCCAGTAGTGAACTGCGAGGGACAGGAGGCAATCAGCCCCAGCATTTT. The chain employs TRBV19 and TRBJ1-5; the match to TRBD1 covers 8 bases. CDR3 length: 17 amino acids. Trimming took 5 bases from V and 2 from J; bases not matched to a gene: 11. The germline V gene has CDR1 LNHDA and CDR2 SQIVND (reference sequence). Using reference TRBV19 and TRBJ1-5 for the parts outside the CDR3, the full variable domain is DGGITQSPKYLFRKEGQNVTLSCEQNLNHDAMYWYRQDPGQGLRLIYYSQIVNDFQKGDIAEGYSVSREKKESFPLTVTSAQKNPTAFYLCASSELRGTGGNQPQHFGDGTRLSIL.

This chain connects TRBV20-1 to TRBJ1-5, with 9 bases fitting TRBD1. Germline assignment: CDR1 DFQATT and CDR2 SNEGSKA (reference sequence). Germline trimming cut 3 bases from V and 5 bases from J; bases unmatched to any gene: 2. The CDR3 runs 13 residues. The CDR3 bases are TGCAGTGCTAGTCGACAGGGGGATCAGCCCCAGCATTTT. It translates to CSASRQGDQPQHF.

The gene calls are TRBV7-3 and TRBJ1-2, with TRBD1 matching over 11 bases. CDR1 is SGHTA, CDR2 FQGTGA, per germline. This CDR3 has 14 amino acids. The ends lost 2 bases at V and 6 bases at J; junction bases unmatched: 2. This CDR3 is CASSLGTGGHGYTF. The DNA of the CDR3 is TGTGCCAGCAGCTTAGGGACAGGGGGTCATGGCTACACCTTC.

V usage is TRBV11-2 and J usage is TRBJ1-2, with D maybe TRBD1 (6 bases). V dropped 4 bases and J dropped 8 bases, with 14 bases sitting between them. The CDR3 has 13 residues. The germline CDR1 and CDR2 sequences are SGHAT and FQNNGV. This chain's CDR3 is CASSSTGPSGYTF. The CDR3 region has the DNA TGTGCCAGCAGCTCGACAGGCCCTTCCGGCTACACCTTC.

The chain links TRBV30 to TRBJ1-3, with D perhaps TRBD1 (5 bases). The V end lost 2 bases, the J end lost 0 bases, and 20 bases lay between the germline ends. Germline CDR1 is GTSNPN and CDR2 is SVGIG (reference sequence). The CDR3 length is 18 residues. The CDR3 DNA reads TGTGCCTGGAGTATAACACGGGACTTACTTTACTCTGGAAACACCATATATTTT. Its translation is CAWSITRDLLYSGNTIYF.

This chain uses TRBV15 with TRBJ2-1; 7 bases agree with TRBD1. CDR3 length: 15 amino acids. Germline loops: CDR1 LNHNV, CDR2 YYDKDF (reference sequence). Trimming took 3 bases from V and 0 from J; bases not matched to a gene: 2. CDR3 region: CATSRGTVSYNEQFF. In nucleotides, the CDR3 is TGTGCCACCAGCAGGGGGACAGTCTCCTACAATGAGCAGTTCTTC.

The chain carries TRBV27 and TRBJ2-2; 7 bases match TRBD2. V dropped 5 bases and J dropped 0; count of bases not matched to a gene: 6. CDR1 and CDR2 from the germline V gene are MNHEY and SMNVEV (reference sequence). CDR3 length: 16 amino acids. The DNA for the CDR3 is TGTGCCAGCAGTAAGGCAGGGAGGGCGAACACCGGGGAGCTGTTTTTT. Its translation is CASSKAGRANTGELFF.